This T cell receptor beta chain was identified during a study of technical replicates of blood from a few donors. This clone was seen only a few times. Germline lookup yields CDR1 SGHTA and CDR2 FQGNSA. The CDR3 is 13 amino acids. The ends were cut back, 3 bases at V and 2 bases at J, with 7 bases in the middle. Repertoires were generated with immunoSEQ multiplex PCR, while TCRdb's copy carries only in-frame clones and drops some. The sample lists about 85,000 clones; 85% to 95% were seen once. The sample taken for sequencing was T cells isolated from PBMCs. J is TRBJ1-1 and V is TRBV7-2; D unresolved. The TCR comes from a human donor in good health. CDR3 sequence: CASSFSGNTEAFF. DNA of the CDR3: TGTGCCAGCAGCTTTTCGGGTAACACTGAAGCTTTCTTT.